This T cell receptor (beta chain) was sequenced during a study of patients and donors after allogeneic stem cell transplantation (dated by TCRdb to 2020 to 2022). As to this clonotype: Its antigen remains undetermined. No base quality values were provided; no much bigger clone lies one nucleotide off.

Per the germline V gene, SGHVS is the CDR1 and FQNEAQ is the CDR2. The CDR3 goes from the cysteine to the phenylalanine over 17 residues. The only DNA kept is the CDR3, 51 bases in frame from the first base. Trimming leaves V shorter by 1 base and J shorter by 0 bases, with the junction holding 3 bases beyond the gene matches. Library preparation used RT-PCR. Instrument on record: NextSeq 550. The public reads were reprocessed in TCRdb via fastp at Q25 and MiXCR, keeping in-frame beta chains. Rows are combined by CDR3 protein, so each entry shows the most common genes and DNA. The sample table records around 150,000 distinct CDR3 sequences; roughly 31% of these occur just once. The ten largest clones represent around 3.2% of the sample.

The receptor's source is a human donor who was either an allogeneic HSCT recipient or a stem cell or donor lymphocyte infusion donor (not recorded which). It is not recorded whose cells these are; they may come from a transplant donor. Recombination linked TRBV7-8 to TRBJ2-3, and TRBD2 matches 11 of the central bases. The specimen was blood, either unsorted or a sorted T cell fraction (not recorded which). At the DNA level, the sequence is TGTGCCAGCAGCTTAGTAGCTAGCGGGAGGAGCACAGATACGCAGTATTTT. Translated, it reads CASSLVASGRSTDTQYF.